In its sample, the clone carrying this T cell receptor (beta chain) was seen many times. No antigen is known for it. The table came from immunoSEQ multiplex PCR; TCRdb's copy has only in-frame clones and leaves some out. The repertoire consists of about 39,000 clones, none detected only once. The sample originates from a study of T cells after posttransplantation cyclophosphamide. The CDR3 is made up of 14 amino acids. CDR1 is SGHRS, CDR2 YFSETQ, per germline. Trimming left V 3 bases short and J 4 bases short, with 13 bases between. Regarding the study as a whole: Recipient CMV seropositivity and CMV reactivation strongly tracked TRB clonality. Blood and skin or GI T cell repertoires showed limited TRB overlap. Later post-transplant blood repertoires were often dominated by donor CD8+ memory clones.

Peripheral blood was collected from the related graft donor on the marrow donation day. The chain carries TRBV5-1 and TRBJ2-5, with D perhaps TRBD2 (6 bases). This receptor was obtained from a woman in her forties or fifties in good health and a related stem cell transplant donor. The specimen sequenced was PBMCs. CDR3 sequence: CASSSMDGGETQYF. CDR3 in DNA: TGCGCCAGCAGCTCAATGGACGGGGGAGAGACCCAGTACTTC.